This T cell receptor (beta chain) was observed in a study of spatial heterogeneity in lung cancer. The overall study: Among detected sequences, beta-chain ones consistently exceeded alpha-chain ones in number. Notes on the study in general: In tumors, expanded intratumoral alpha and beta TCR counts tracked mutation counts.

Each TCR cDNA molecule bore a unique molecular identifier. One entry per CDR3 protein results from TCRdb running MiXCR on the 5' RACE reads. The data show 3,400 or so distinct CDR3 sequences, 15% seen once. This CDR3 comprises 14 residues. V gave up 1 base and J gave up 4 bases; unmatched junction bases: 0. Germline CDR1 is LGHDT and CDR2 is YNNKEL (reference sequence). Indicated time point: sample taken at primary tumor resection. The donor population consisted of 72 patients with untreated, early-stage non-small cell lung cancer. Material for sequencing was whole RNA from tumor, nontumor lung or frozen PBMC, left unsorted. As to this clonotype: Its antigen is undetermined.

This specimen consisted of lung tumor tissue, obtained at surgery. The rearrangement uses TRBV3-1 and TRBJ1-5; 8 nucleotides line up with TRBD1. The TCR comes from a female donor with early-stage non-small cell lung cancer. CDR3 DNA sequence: TGTGCCAGCAGCCAAGGACAGGGGAATCAGCCCCAGCATTTT. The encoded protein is CASSQGQGNQPQHF.